In its sample, the clone carrying this TCR beta chain was seen many times. The antigen is undetermined. CDR3 length: 12 amino acids. V shed 2 bases and J shed 2 bases, with 2 bases lying between them. Germline CDR1 KGHDR, CDR2 SFDVKD. Amplification targeted TCR beta CDR3 regions from RNA transcripts. The HTBI set primed first-round TCR CDR3 RT-PCR. TCRdb called the multiplex PCR reads again in MiXCR, with one record for every CDR3 protein. This sample has fewer than 300,000 distinct CDR3 sequences, with approximately 14% found just once. The entry originates in a study of T cells in Graves' hyperthyroidism and ophthalmopathy. Study-wide results and limits: Blood also held most thyroid clonotypes expanded beyond 0.001.

This receptor was taken from a woman between 50 and 59 years old with Graves' hyperthyroidism that later progressed to Graves' ophthalmopathy. The sequencing input was blood. J is TRBJ1-1 and V is TRBV24-1; no firm D call. CDR3 bases: TGTGCCACCAGTGATTATAACACTGAAGCTTTCTTT. Encoded protein: CATSDYNTEAFF.